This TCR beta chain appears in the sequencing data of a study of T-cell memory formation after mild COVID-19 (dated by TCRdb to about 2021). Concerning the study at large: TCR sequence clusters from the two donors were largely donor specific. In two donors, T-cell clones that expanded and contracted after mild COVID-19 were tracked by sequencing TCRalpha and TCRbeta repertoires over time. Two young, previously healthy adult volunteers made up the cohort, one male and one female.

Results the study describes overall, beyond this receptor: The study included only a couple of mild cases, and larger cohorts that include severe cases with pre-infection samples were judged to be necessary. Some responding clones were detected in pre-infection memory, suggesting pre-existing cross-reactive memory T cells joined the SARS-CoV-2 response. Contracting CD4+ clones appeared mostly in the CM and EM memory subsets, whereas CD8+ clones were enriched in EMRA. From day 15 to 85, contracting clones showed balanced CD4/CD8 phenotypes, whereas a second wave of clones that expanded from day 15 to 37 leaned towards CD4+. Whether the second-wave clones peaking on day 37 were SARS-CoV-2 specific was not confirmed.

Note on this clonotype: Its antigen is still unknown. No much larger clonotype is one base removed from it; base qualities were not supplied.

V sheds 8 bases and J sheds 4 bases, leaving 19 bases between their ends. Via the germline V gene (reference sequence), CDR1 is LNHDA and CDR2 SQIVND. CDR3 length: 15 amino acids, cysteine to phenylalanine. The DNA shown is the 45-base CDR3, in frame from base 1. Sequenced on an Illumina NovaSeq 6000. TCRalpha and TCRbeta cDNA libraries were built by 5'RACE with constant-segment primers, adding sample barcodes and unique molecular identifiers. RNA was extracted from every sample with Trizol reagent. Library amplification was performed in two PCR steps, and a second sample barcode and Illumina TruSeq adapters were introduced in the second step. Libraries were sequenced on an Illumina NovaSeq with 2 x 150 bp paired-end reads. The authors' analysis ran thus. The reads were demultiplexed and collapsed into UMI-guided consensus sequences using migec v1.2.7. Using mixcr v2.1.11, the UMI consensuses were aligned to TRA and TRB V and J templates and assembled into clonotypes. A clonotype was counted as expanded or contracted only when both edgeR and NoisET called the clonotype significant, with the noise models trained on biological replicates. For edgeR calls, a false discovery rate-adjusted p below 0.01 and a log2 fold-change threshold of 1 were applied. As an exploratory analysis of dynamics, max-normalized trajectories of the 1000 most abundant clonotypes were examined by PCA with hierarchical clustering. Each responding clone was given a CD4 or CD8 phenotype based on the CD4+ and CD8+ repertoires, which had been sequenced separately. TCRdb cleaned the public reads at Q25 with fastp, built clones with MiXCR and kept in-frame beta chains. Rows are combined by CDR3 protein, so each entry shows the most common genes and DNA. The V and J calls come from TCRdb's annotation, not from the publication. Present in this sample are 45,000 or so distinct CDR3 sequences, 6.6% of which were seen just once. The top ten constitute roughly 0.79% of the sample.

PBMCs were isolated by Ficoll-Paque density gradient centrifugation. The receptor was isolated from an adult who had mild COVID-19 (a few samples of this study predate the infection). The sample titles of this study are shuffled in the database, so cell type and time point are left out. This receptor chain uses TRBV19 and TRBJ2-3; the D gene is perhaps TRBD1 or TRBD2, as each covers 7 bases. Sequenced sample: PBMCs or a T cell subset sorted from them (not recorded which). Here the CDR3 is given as CASSPWGGGPDTQYF. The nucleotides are TGTGCCAGTTCCCCCTGGGGAGGGGGCCCAGATACGCAGTATTTT.